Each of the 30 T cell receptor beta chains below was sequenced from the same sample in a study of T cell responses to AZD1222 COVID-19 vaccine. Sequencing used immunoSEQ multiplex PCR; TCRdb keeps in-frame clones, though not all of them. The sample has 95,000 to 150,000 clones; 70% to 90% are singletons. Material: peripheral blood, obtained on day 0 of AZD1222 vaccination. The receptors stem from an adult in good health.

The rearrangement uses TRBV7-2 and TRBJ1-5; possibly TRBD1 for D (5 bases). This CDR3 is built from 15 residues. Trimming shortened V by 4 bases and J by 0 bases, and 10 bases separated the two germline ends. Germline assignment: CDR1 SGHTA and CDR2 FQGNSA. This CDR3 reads CASSSRGPSNQPQHF. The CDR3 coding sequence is TGTGCCAGCAGCTCAAGGGGACCTAGCAATCAGCCCCAGCATTTT.

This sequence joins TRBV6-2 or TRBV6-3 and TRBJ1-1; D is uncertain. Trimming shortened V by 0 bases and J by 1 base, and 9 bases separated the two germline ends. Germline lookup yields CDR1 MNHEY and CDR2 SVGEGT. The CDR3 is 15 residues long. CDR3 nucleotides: TGTGCCAGCAGTTACTCTGGCAGTTCGAACACTGAAGCTTTCTTT. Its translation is CASSYSGSSNTEAFF.

CDR3 residues: CASSPRQEKLFF. The CDR3 DNA is TGTGCCAGCTCACCACGTCAGGAAAAACTGTTTTTT. The rearrangement uses TRBV18 and TRBJ1-4, with unresolved D. The CDR3 is 12 residues long. Per the germline V gene, CDR1 is KGHSH and CDR2 is LQKENI. The V end lost 1 base, the J end lost 8 bases, and 5 bases lay between the germline ends.

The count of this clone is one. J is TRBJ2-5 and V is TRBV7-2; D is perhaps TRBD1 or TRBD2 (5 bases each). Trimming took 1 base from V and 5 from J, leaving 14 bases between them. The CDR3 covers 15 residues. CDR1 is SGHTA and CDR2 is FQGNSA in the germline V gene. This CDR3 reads CASSLGFLEGETQYF. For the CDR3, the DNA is TGTGCCAGCAGCTTAGGATTTCTCGAGGGGGAGACCCAGTACTTC.

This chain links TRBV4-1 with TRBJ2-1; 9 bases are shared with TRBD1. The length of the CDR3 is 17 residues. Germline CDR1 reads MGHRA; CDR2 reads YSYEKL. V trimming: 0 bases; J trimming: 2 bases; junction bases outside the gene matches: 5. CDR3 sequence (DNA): TGCGCCAGCAGCCAAGATCAGGGACAGGGCCCCTACAATGAGCAGTTCTTC. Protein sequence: CASSQDQGQGPYNEQFF.

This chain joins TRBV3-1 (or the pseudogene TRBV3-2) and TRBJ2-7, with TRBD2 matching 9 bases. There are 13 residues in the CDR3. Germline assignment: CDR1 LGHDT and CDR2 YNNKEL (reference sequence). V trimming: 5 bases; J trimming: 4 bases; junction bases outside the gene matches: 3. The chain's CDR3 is CASSASGGYEQYF. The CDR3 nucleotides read TGTGCCAGCAGCGCCAGCGGGGGGTACGAGCAGTACTTC.

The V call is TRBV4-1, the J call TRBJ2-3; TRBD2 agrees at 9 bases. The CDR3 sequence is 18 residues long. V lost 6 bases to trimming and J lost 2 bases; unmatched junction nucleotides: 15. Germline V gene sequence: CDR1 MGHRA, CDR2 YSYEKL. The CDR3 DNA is TGCGCCAGCAGAAAGGGTCAGCGGGGGGTACTTCCCACAGATACGCAGTATTTT. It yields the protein CASRKGQRGVLPTDTQYF.

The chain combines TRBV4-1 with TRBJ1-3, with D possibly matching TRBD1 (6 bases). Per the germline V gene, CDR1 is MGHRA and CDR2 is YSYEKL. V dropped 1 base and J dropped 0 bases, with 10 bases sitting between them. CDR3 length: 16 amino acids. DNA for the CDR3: TGCGCCAGCAGCCAAGGGACAGCGAGCTCTGGAAACACCATATATTTT. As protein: CASSQGTASSGNTIYF.

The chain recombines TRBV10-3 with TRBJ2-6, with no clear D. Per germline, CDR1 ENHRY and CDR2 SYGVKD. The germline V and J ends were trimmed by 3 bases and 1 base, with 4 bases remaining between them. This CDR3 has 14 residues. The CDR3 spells CAISEQSGANVLTF. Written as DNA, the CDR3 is TGTGCCATCAGTGAACAGTCTGGGGCCAACGTCCTGACTTTC.

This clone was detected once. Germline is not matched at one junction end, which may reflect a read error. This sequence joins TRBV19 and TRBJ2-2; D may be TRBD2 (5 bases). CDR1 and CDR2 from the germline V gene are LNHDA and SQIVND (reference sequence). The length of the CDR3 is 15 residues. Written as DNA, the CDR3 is TGTGCCAGTAGATCCGGATGGGCCCCCACCGGGAAGCTGTTTTTT. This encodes CASRSGWAPTGKLFF.

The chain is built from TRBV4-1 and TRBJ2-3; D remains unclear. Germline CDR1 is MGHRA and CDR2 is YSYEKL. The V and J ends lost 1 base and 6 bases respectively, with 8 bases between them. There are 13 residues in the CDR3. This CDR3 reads CASSQVSGDTQYF. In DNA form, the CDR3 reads TGCGCCAGCAGCCAAGTTTCTGGGGATACGCAGTATTTT.

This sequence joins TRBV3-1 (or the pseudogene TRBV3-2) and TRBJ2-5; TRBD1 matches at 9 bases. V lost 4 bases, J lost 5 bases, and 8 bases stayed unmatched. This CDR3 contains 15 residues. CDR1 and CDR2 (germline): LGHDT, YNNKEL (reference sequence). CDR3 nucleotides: TGTGCCAGCAGCCCAGGGACAGGGAGGCGGGAGACCCAGTACTTC. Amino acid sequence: CASSPGTGRRETQYF.

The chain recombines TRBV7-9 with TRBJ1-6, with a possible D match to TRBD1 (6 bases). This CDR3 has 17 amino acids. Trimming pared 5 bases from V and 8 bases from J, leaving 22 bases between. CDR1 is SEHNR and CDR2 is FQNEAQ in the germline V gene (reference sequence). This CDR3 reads CASSPLGGSIGHSPLHF. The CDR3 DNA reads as TGTGCCAGCAGCCCGTTGGGGGGCAGCATTGGGCATTCACCCCTCCACTTT.

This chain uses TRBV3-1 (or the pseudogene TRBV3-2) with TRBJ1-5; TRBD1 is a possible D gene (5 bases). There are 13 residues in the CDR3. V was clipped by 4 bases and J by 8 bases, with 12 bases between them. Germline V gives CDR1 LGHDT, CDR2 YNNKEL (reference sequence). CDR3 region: CASSREPGEPQHF. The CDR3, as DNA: TGTGCCAGCAGCCGGGAGCCGGGGGAGCCCCAGCATTTT.

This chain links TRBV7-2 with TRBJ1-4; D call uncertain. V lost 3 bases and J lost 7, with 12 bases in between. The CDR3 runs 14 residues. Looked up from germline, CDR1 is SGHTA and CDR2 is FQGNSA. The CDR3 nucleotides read TGTGCCAGCAGCTTCGCTGGCGTGAGTGAAAAACTGTTTTTT. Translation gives CASSFAGVSEKLFF.

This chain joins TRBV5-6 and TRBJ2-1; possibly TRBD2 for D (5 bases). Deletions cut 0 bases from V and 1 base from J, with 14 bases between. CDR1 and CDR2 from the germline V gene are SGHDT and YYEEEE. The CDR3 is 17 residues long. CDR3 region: CASSLARGLPSYNEQFF. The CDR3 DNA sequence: TGTGCCAGCAGCTTGGCCCGAGGACTTCCGTCCTACAATGAGCAGTTCTTC.

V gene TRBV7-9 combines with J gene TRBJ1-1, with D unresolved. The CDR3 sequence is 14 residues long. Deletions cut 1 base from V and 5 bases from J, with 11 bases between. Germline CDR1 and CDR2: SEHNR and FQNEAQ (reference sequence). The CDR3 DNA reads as TGTGCCAGCAGCTTAGATGGAGGGAGTACTGAAGCTTTCTTT. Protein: CASSLDGGSTEAFF. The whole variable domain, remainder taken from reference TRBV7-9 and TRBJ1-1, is DTGVSQNPRHKITKRGQNVTFRCDPISEHNRLYWYRQTLGQGPEFLTYFQNEAQLEKSRLLSDRFSAERPKGSFSTLEIQRTEQGDSAMYLCASSLDGGSTEAFFGQGTRLTVV.

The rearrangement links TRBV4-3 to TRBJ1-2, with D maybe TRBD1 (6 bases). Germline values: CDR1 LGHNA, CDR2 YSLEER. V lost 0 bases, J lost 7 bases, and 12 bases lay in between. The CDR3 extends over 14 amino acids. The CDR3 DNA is TGCGCCAGCAGCCAAGAACAGGGTTTTGTTGGCTACACCTTC. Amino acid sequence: CASSQEQGFVGYTF.

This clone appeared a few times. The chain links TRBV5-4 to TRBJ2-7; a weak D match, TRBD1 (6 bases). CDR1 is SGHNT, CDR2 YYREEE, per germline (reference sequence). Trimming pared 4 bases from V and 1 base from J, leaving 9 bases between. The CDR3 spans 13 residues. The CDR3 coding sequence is TGTGCCAGCAGCAGGGGACAATCCTACGAGCAGTACTTC. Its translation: CASSRGQSYEQYF.

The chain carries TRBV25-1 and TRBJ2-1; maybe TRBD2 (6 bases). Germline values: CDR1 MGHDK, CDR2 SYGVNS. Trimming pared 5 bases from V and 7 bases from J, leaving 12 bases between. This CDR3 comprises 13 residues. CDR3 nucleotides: TGTGCCAGCAGTCTCGGGGGTTGGAATGAGCAGTTCTTC. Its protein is CASSLGGWNEQFF.

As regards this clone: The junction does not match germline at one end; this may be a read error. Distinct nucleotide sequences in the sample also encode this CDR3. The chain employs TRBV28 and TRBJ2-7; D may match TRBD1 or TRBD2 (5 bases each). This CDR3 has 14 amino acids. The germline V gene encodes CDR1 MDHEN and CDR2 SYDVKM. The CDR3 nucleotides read TGCGCCAGCAGACCCGGGACGCCCCTCCCCGAGCAGTACTTC. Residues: CASRPGTPLPEQYF.

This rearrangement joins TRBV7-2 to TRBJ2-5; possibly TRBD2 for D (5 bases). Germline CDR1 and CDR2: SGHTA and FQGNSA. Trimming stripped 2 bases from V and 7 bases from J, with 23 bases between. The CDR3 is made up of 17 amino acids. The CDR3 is CASSLIHSRVFAATQYF. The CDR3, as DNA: TGTGCCAGCAGCTTAATACATTCGCGGGTATTTGCGGCGACCCAGTACTTC.

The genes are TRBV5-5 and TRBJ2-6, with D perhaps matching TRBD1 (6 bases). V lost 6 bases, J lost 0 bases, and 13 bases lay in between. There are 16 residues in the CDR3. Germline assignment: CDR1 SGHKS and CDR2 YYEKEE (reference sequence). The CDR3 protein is CASIRDTVSGANVLTF. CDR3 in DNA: TGTGCCAGCATTCGGGACACCGTCTCTGGGGCCAACGTCCTGACTTTC. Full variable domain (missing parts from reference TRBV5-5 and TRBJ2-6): DAGVTQSPTHLIKTRGQQVTLRCSPISGHKSVSWYQQVLGQGPQFIFQYYEKEERGRGNFPDRFSARQFPNYSSELNVNALLLGDSALYLCASIRDTVSGANVLTFGAGSRLTVL.

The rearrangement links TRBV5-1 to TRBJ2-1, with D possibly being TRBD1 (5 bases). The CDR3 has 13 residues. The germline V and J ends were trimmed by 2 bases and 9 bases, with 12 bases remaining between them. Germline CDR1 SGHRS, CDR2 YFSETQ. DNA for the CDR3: TGCGCCAGCAGCTTTGACAGTTTCGGTGAGCAGTTCTTC. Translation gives CASSFDSFGEQFF.

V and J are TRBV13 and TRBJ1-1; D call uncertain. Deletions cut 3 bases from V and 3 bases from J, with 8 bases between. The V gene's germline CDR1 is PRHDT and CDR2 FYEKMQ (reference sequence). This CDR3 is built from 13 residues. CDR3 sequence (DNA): TGTGCCAGCAGCTTCAGGAGGGACACTGAAGCTTTCTTT. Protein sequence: CASSFRRDTEAFF.

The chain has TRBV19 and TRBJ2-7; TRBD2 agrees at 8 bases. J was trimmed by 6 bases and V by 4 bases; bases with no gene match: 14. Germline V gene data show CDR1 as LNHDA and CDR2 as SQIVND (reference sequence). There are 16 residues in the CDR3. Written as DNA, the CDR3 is TGTGCCAGTAGTACCATTGTAGCGGGGCACTACAGCGAGCAGTACTTC. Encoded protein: CASSTIVAGHYSEQYF.

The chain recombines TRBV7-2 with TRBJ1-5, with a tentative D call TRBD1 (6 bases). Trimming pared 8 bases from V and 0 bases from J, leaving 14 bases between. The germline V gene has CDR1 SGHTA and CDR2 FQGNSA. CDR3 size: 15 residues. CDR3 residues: CASGTTGYSNQPQHF. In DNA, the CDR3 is TGTGCCAGCGGAACGACAGGTTATAGCAATCAGCCCCAGCATTTT. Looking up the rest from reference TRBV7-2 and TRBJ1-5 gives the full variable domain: GAGVSQSPSNKVTEKGKDVELRCDPISGHTALYWYRQSLGQGLEFLIYFQGNSAPDKSGLPSDRFSAERTGGSVSTLTIQRTQQEDSAVYLCASGTTGYSNQPQHFGDGTRLSIL.

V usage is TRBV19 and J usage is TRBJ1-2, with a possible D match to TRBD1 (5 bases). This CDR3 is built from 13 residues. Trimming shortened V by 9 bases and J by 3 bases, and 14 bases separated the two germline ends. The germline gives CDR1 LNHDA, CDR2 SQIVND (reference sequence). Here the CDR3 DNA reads TGTGCCAGCCAAACCGGGACGGACTATGGCTACACCTTC. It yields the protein CASQTGTDYGYTF. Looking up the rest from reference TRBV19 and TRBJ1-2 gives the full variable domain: DGGITQSPKYLFRKEGQNVTLSCEQNLNHDAMYWYRQDPGQGLRLIYYSQIVNDFQKGDIAEGYSVSREKKESFPLTVTSAQKNPTAFYLCASQTGTDYGYTFGSGTRLTVV.

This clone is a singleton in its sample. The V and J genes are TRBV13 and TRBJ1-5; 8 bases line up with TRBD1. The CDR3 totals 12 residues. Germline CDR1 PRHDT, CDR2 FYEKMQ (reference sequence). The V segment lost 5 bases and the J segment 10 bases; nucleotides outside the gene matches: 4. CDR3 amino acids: CASSLGQAPQHF. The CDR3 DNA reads TGTGCCAGCAGCCTGGGACAGGCCCCCCAGCATTTT.

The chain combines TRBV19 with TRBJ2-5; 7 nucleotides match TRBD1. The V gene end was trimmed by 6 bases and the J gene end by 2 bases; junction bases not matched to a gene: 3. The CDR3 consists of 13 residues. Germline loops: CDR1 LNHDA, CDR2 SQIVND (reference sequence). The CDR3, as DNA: TGTGCCAGTAGAACACAGGGGCAAGAGACCCAGTACTTC. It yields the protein CASRTQGQETQYF.